This TCR beta chain was profiled in a study of CD8 T cells in ankylosing spondylitis (dated by TCRdb to between 2016 and 2019). In the study overall: The study set out to find disease-linked TCR variants by profiling T cell receptor beta repertoires in ankylosing spondylitis patients and healthy donors. The full study cohort comprised 25 ankylosing spondylitis patients and approximately 100 healthy donors. Peripheral blood was sampled, and synovial fluid was additionally collected from ankylosing spondylitis patients.

The CDR3 spans 13 residues, from the cysteine through the phenylalanine. Kept here is only the CDR3 DNA, which spans 39 bases and is read in frame from base 1. Reading the germline V gene gives CDR1 SQVTM and CDR2 ANQGSEA. The trim is 3 bases for V and 4 bases for J, with a gap of 11 bases between the germline ends. Sequencing took place on an Illumina HiSeq 2500. Quantitative 5'-RACE with molecular barcodes was used to prepare TCR beta libraries. On the authors' methods: To identify disease-linked TCR variants, a new computational method was used, one built on a probabilistic model of VDJ rearrangement. TCRdb applied fastp at Q25 and MiXCR to the public reads, then kept only in-frame beta chains. When rows share a CDR3 protein, they turn into one entry using the most common DNA and genes. For this entry, the V and J calls and clone size follow TCRdb and not the study's own pipeline. The sample table shows some 840,000 distinct CDR3 sequences, and about 11% are seen once. The ten top clones hold under 0.6% of the sample.

This clonotype was seen only a few times. Its antigen is unknown. Base qualities are not recorded, but no much larger clone differs from it by a single base. General findings and caveats noted by the study authors: Some motif variants had previously been reported in the synovial fluid and blood of reactive arthritis patients, which suggests shared mechanisms of disease initiation. According to the report, matched synovial fluid samples from ankylosing spondylitis patients were significantly enriched for the disease-linked clones. A TCR beta motif of about 8 highly homologous amino acid variants appeared characteristic of blood from ankylosing spondylitis patients. In peripheral blood, the disease-linked clones were found at relatively low frequencies and had a CD8+ phenotype.

The origin of this receptor is a male donor with ankylosing spondylitis. Sequencing was performed on blood, either unsorted or a sorted T cell fraction (not recorded which). The rearrangement joined TRBV29-1 to TRBJ2-3; perhaps TRBD2 is the D gene, with 7 bases matching. CDR3 loop: CSVDRGAPDTQYF. The sequenced DNA: TGCAGCGTTGACCGGGGGGCCCCAGATACGCAGTATTTT.